Shown below are 18 T cell receptor beta chains from a single sample sequenced in a study of shared T cell receptors in the human thymus. Libraries were prepared by immunoSEQ multiplex PCR; TCRdb keeps only in-frame clonotypes and omits some of them. The sample records approximately 760,000 clones, approximately 85% being singletons. The same specimen was also included in a second study, on human thymus T cells.

The sample consisted of thymocytes. The receptors shown here come from a girl less than two years old with a congenital heart defect.

V and J are TRBV5-6 and TRBJ2-7, with 13 bases that match TRBD2. The V segment lost 4 bases and the J segment 6 bases; nucleotides outside the gene matches: 7. The CDR3 sequence is 15 residues long. Germline V CDR1 and CDR2: SGHDT, YYEEEE. The CDR3 reads CASSPRTSGGLEQYF. The CDR3 bases are TGTGCCAGCAGCCCCCGGACTAGCGGGGGTCTCGAGCAGTACTTC.

This clone has just a few counts. The CDR3 DNA sequence: TGTGCCAGTAGTTTCCACGGGGATAGTATTGAGCCCCAGCATTTT. Amino acids: CASSFHGDSIEPQHF. The chain is built from TRBV19 and TRBJ1-5; D is ambiguous. Germline V gene data show CDR1 as LNHDA and CDR2 as SQIVND (reference sequence). Trimming took off 5 bases at V and 8 bases at J, with 19 bases between the two ends. The CDR3 is 15 residues long.

The chain uses TRBV6-6 and TRBJ1-4; TRBD1 is a possible D gene (5 bases). CDR1 is MNHNY and CDR2 is SVGAGI in the germline V gene (reference sequence). This CDR3 is built from 13 residues. Trimming took off 7 bases at V and 6 bases at J, with 12 bases between the two ends. The DNA of the CDR3 is TGTGCCAGCACAAGACAGCTAGATGAAAAACTGTTTTTT. It encodes CASTRQLDEKLFF.

This clone has a single count. J is TRBJ2-2 and V is TRBV5-1, with 9 bases lining up with TRBD2. The CDR3 sequence is 16 residues long. Germline values: CDR1 SGHRS, CDR2 YFSETQ. V gave up 1 base and J gave up 3 bases; unmatched junction bases: 4. CDR3 DNA sequence: TGCGCCAGCAGCTTGTATAGCGGGGGCCACACCGGGGAGCTGTTTTTT. This sequence encodes CASSLYSGGHTGELFF. Full variable domain (rest looked up from reference TRBV5-1 and TRBJ2-2): KAGVTQTPRYLIKTRGQQVTLSCSPISGHRSVSWYQQTPGQGLQFLFEYFSETQRNKGNFPGRFSGRQFSNSRSEMNVSTLELGDSALYLCASSLYSGGHTGELFFGEGSRLTVL.

The chain links TRBV11-2 to TRBJ1-4, with 10 bases lining up with TRBD1. J lost 2 bases, V lost 3 bases, and 3 bases had no gene match. In germline, CDR1 is SGHAT, CDR2 FQNNGV. The CDR3 length is 16 residues. CDR3 protein: CASSLVGQGTNEKLFF. CDR3 sequence (DNA): TGTGCCAGCAGCTTGGTGGGACAGGGGACTAATGAAAAACTGTTTTTT.

The chain recombines TRBV7-8 with TRBJ2-7; 8 bases agree with TRBD2. Germline CDR1 is SGHVS and CDR2 is FQNEAQ. V lost 2 bases, J lost 3 bases, and 9 bases stayed unmatched. The CDR3 is 16 residues long. The CDR3 is CASSLSGGALDYEQYF. In nucleotides, the CDR3 is TGTGCCAGCAGCTTAAGCGGGGGAGCCTTGGACTACGAGCAGTACTTC.

The chain is built from TRBV28 and TRBJ1-1; maybe TRBD1 (5 bases). The CDR3 is 12 amino acids. Germline-derived CDR1 and CDR2 are MDHEN and SYDVKM. V was cut by 6 bases and J by 10 bases, with 15 bases left in between. CDR3 region: CASSLRGFPAFF. In nucleotides, the CDR3 is TGTGCCAGCAGCCTAAGGGGTTTTCCAGCTTTCTTT.

This rearrangement joins TRBV14 to TRBJ2-7, with a tentative D call TRBD1 (5 bases). The CDR3 has 15 amino acids. With 0 bases removed from V and 3 bases from J, the gap between germline ends came to 12 bases. Germline loops: CDR1 SGHDN, CDR2 FVKESK. The CDR3 is CASSQERQGDYEQYF. CDR3 sequence (DNA): TGTGCCAGCAGCCAAGAACGGCAGGGTGACTACGAGCAGTACTTC.

The V call is TRBV19, the J call TRBJ1-1; D perhaps matches TRBD1 (6 bases). Germline assignment: CDR1 LNHDA and CDR2 SQIVND (reference sequence). Trimming took 1 base from V and 1 from J, leaving 10 bases between them. The CDR3 covers 15 residues. Written as DNA, the CDR3 is TGTGCCAGTAGTATAGCCCGGGACAAGAACACTGAAGCTTTCTTT. It codes for CASSIARDKNTEAFF.

J is TRBJ2-1 and V is TRBV9; D might be TRBD1 (8 bases). From germline, CDR1 is SGDLS and CDR2 YYNGEE. This CDR3 has 16 residues. The V end lost 4 bases, the J end lost 6 bases, and 20 bases lay between the germline ends. The CDR3 bases are TGTGCCAGCAGCCCCATCCCGACAGGGGAGGGCAATGAGCAGTTCTTC. The encoded protein is CASSPIPTGEGNEQFF.

The rearrangement uses TRBV12-5 and TRBJ2-1; maybe TRBD2 (5 bases). Germline CDR1 LGHNT, CDR2 FRNRAP. Trimming left V 0 bases short and J 9 bases short, with 9 bases between. The CDR3 runs to 13 residues. The DNA for the CDR3 is TGTGCTAGTGGTTTGGTACCGGGAATTGAGCAGTTCTTC. This codes for CASGLVPGIEQFF.

The CDR3 loop reads CASSELKSAGGDRNTEAFF. DNA for the CDR3: TGTGCCAGCAGTGAACTGAAAAGCGCAGGGGGCGACCGGAACACTGAAGCTTTCTTT. J is TRBJ1-1 and V is TRBV2, with TRBD1 identical over 8 bases. Germline CDR1 and CDR2: SNHLY and FYNNEI. This CDR3 contains 19 residues. V lost 2 bases, J lost 1 base, and 15 bases stayed unmatched.

This sequence joins TRBV4-3 and TRBJ1-1; D possibly corresponds to TRBD1 (5 bases). The V end lost 0 bases, the J end lost 4 bases, and 12 bases lay between the germline ends. Germline V CDR1 and CDR2: LGHNA, YSLEER. CDR3 length equals 15 residues. The CDR3 loop reads CASSQDGGGVTEAFF. Here the CDR3 DNA reads TGCGCCAGCAGCCAAGATGGGGGAGGGGTCACTGAAGCTTTCTTT.

The rearrangement uses TRBV10-3 and TRBJ2-7; 8 bases are a match to TRBD2. The CDR3 covers 17 residues. J gave up 3 bases and V 2 bases, and 12 bases lay outside the gene matches. Germline CDR1 reads ENHRY; CDR2 reads SYGVKD. In DNA form, the CDR3 reads TGTGCCATCAGTGAGCCTTCTTTACGCGGGGGGATCTACGAGCAGTACTTC. This sequence encodes CAISEPSLRGGIYEQYF.

This rearrangement joins TRBV5-1 to TRBJ2-7; no reliable D call. The CDR3 consists of 13 residues. Germline CDR1 reads SGHRS; CDR2 reads YFSETQ. V lost 4 bases, J lost 9 bases, and 17 bases lay in between. The CDR3 protein is CASSPKDCQLQYF. CDR3 nucleotide sequence: TGCGCCAGCAGCCCGAAAGATTGTCAACTGCAGTACTTC. The whole variable domain, filled in from reference TRBV5-1 and TRBJ2-7, reads KAGVTQTPRYLIKTRGQQVTLSCSPISGHRSVSWYQQTPGQGLQFLFEYFSETQRNKGNFPGRFSGRQFSNSRSEMNVSTLELGDSALYLCASSPKDCQLQYFGPGTRLTVT.

The chain uses TRBV5-1 and TRBJ2-7; D is possibly TRBD2 (7 bases). The CDR3 has 14 residues. Germline V lookup: CDR1 SGHRS, CDR2 YFSETQ. V lost 9 bases and J lost 0, with 16 bases in between. This CDR3 is CATSGGGGSYEQYF. In DNA form, the CDR3 reads TGCGCCACCTCCGGAGGGGGGGGCTCCTACGAGCAGTACTTC.

V usage is TRBV5-1 and J usage is TRBJ1-1; D is undetermined. CDR1 SGHRS and CDR2 YFSETQ come from the germline V gene. The CDR3 contains 14 residues. V lost 0 bases, J lost 5 bases, and 11 bases lay in between. The CDR3 spells CASSLGGLDTEAFF. The CDR3 nucleotides are TGCGCCAGCAGCTTGGGAGGGTTGGATACTGAAGCTTTCTTT. The complete variable domain, with remaining parts taken from reference TRBV5-1 and TRBJ1-1, reads KAGVTQTPRYLIKTRGQQVTLSCSPISGHRSVSWYQQTPGQGLQFLFEYFSETQRNKGNFPGRFSGRQFSNSRSEMNVSTLELGDSALYLCASSLGGLDTEAFFGQGTRLTVV.

V gene TRBV7-8 combines with J gene TRBJ1-2, with D tentatively TRBD1 (6 bases). The CDR3 consists of 19 residues. CDR1 and CDR2 from the germline V gene are SGHVS and FQNEAQ. V was clipped by 5 bases and J by 4 bases, with 29 bases between them. The CDR3 DNA follows: TGTGCCAGCAGCCACCTCCGGGGGGGCCGAAACGGCGGCTCCTATGGCTACACCTTC. Translated, it gives CASSHLRGGRNGGSYGYTF.